The 18 T cell receptor beta chains below were found in one sample sequenced in a study of blood T cell repertoires in COVID-19. Here immunoSEQ multiplex PCR was the method, and the copy in TCRdb shows in-frame clones only, minus some. The top ten clones hold 3.5% to 4.5% of a sample with 120,000 or so clones, more than 75% of them seen once. The sample was peripheral blood. The receptor source for this set is a woman in her sixties or seventies with acute or convalescent COVID-19.

J is TRBJ2-1 and V is TRBV29-1; unclear D gene. Trimming took off 0 bases at V and 7 bases at J, with 10 bases between the two ends. The CDR3 contains 13 residues. The V gene's germline CDR1 is SQVTM and CDR2 ANQGSEA. CDR3 sequence: CSVEDGRSNEQFF. CDR3 DNA sequence: TGCAGCGTTGAAGATGGCAGGTCAAATGAGCAGTTCTTC.

The chain has TRBV7-9 and TRBJ2-5, with 11 bases aligning to TRBD2. CDR3 size: 16 residues. J gave up 4 bases and V 4 bases, and 8 bases lay outside the gene matches. The germline V gene has CDR1 SEHNR and CDR2 FQNEAQ (reference sequence). The CDR3 DNA reads TGTGCCAGCAGCTCACCCTTAGCGGGAGGGCCAGAGACCCAGTACTTC. Protein: CASSSPLAGGPETQYF.

This clone was detected once. The chain uses TRBV3-1 (or the pseudogene TRBV3-2) and TRBJ2-4; TRBD2 aligns across 7 bases. The germline V gene encodes CDR1 LGHDT and CDR2 YNNKEL (reference sequence). The CDR3 has 14 residues. After removal of 3 bases from V and 6 bases from J, the junction contained 5 bases not matched to a gene. CDR3 in amino acids: CASSQGRGRNIQYF. CDR3 nucleotides: TGTGCCAGCAGCCAGGGGAGGGGAAGAAACATTCAGTACTTC.

V gene TRBV3-1 (or the pseudogene TRBV3-2) combines with J gene TRBJ1-5, with D possibly being TRBD1 (6 bases). The V end lost 1 base, the J end lost 10 bases, and 8 bases lay between the germline ends. Germline lookup yields CDR1 LGHDT and CDR2 YNNKEL (reference sequence). This CDR3 is built from 12 residues. In nucleotides, the CDR3 is TGTGCCAGCAGCCAAGGGACAGACCCCCAGCATTTT. Translated, it gives CASSQGTDPQHF.

V gene TRBV5-1 combines with J gene TRBJ2-2, with 9 bases fitting TRBD1. V dropped 5 bases and J dropped 0; count of bases not matched to a gene: 5. CDR3 length equals 16 residues. Germline V lookup: CDR1 SGHRS, CDR2 YFSETQ. CDR3 DNA: TGCGCCAGCAGTCAACAGGGGGCGGCGAACACCGGGGAGCTGTTTTTT. This translates into CASSQQGAANTGELFF.

The chain recombines TRBV6-5 with TRBJ2-3; D is uncertain. The germline V and J ends were trimmed by 6 bases and 2 bases, with 12 bases remaining between them. The germline V gene encodes CDR1 MNHEY and CDR2 SVGAGI. This CDR3 region has 14 residues. As DNA, the CDR3 is TGTGCCAGCAGGCGTGGGCTTGACACAGATACGCAGTATTTT. It encodes CASRRGLDTDTQYF.

The V gene is TRBV19, the J gene TRBJ1-1; maybe TRBD1 (6 bases). The V gene's germline CDR1 is LNHDA and CDR2 SQIVND (reference sequence). V was cut by 4 bases and J by 0 bases, with 15 bases left in between. The CDR3 contains 16 residues. CDR3 amino acids: CASSTPPDSMNTEAFF. In DNA form, the CDR3 reads TGTGCCAGTAGTACGCCCCCGGACAGCATGAACACTGAAGCTTTCTTT.

Of note for this clone: Within the sample, other DNA sequences also encode this same CDR3. This sequence joins TRBV3-1 (or the pseudogene TRBV3-2) and TRBJ1-2; weak D call: TRBD1 (5 bases). CDR3 length: 12 residues. The germline V gene encodes CDR1 LGHDT and CDR2 YNNKEL (reference sequence). Trimming took off 5 bases at V and 8 bases at J, with 12 bases between the two ends. The CDR3 DNA reads TGTGCCAGCAGCACCGGGGGACGAGGCTACACCTTC. It yields the protein CASSTGGRGYTF.

The V gene is TRBV27, the J gene TRBJ2-1; D is perhaps TRBD1 (5 bases). CDR1 is MNHEY and CDR2 is SMNVEV in the germline V gene (reference sequence). The length of the CDR3 is 14 residues. The V and J ends lost 5 bases and 0 bases respectively, with 8 bases between them. The CDR3 is CASSIDSSYNEQFF. The CDR3, as DNA: TGTGCCAGCAGTATAGACAGCTCCTACAATGAGCAGTTCTTC.

This clone was counted between two and nine times. The V call is TRBV16, the J call TRBJ1-1, with a possible D match to TRBD1 (6 bases). V was shortened by 4 bases and J by 0 bases, with 12 bases between the two germline ends. Germline values: CDR1 KGHSY, CDR2 FQNENV. There are 15 residues in the CDR3. The CDR3 DNA sequence: TGTGCCAGCAGCCCGAAACAGGGTCTGAACACTGAAGCTTTCTTT. It yields the protein CASSPKQGLNTEAFF.

The CDR3 sequence: CASSLLGQGSNEQFF. CDR3 DNA: TGTGCCAGCAGTTTATTGGGACAGGGGAGCAATGAGCAGTTCTTC. The chain couples TRBV27 to TRBJ2-1, with TRBD1 matching over 10 bases. The CDR3 consists of 15 residues. J lost 6 bases, V lost 1 base, and 3 bases had no gene match. Germline V gene data show CDR1 as MNHEY and CDR2 as SMNVEV (reference sequence).

This clone showed up just a few times. This chain uses TRBV2 with TRBJ1-2; D unresolved. The CDR3 runs to 14 residues. The germline V and J ends were trimmed by 6 bases and 7 bases, with 18 bases remaining between them. Germline CDR1 reads SNHLY; CDR2 reads FYNNEI. The CDR3 DNA reads as TGTGCCAGCAGAATCCTGGCCCTAGGGAGTGGCTACACCTTC. The encoded protein is CASRILALGSGYTF.

CDR3 in amino acids: CASSDGGLAGNEQFF. In DNA, the CDR3 is TGCGCCAGCAGTGATGGAGGACTAGCGGGTAATGAGCAGTTCTTC. The chain links TRBV10-1 to TRBJ2-1; 11 bases are shared with TRBD2. Germline CDR1 WNHNN, CDR2 SYGVQD (reference sequence). CDR3 length: 15 amino acids. The V segment lost 3 bases and the J segment 7 bases; nucleotides outside the gene matches: 5.

This chain links TRBV19 with TRBJ2-7; TRBD1 aligns across 9 bases. Germline CDR1 reads LNHDA; CDR2 reads SQIVND (reference sequence). Trimming took 3 bases from V and 3 from J; bases not matched to a gene: 3. This CDR3 is built from 14 residues. CDR3 residues: CASSIWDRDYEQYF. CDR3 nucleotide sequence: TGTGCCAGTAGTATTTGGGACAGGGACTACGAGCAGTACTTC.

The chain couples TRBV7-8 to TRBJ2-1; TRBD2 agrees at 10 bases. The CDR3 loop spans 19 amino acids. CDR1 SGHVS and CDR2 FQNEAQ come from the germline V gene. V shed 5 bases, J shed 0 bases, and the junction held 13 bases outside the gene matches. CDR3 DNA: TGTGCCAGCAGCCCCCGGGGACTAGCGTTGGGTAGCTCCTACAATGAGCAGTTCTTC. Residues: CASSPRGLALGSSYNEQFF.

The chain couples TRBV7-8 to TRBJ1-2; possible D gene TRBD1, 5 bases. The CDR3 contains 15 residues. CDR1 is SGHVS, CDR2 FQNEAQ, per germline. The ends were cut back, 2 bases at V and 4 bases at J, with 14 bases in the middle. The DNA for the CDR3 is TGTGCCAGCAGCTTACGGGGGGAACAAGGCTATGGCTACACCTTC. Translated, it gives CASSLRGEQGYGYTF.

V usage is TRBV7-2 and J usage is TRBJ1-1, with a tentative D call TRBD1 (6 bases). Germline V lookup: CDR1 SGHTA, CDR2 FQGNSA. CDR3 size: 13 residues. V gave up 1 base and J gave up 6 bases, with 9 bases separating them. The CDR3 region is CASSLDWGPEAFF. CDR3 sequence (DNA): TGTGCCAGCAGCTTAGACTGGGGGCCTGAAGCTTTCTTT.

This chain uses TRBV6-5 with TRBJ1-5; 9 bases are shared with TRBD1. CDR3 length: 15 residues. J was trimmed by 7 bases and V by 4 bases; bases with no gene match: 8. The germline V gene has CDR1 MNHEY and CDR2 SVGAGI. As DNA, the CDR3 is TGTGCCAGCAGTTCCGGGACAGGGCTTGGGCAGCCCCAGCATTTT. It translates to CASSSGTGLGQPQHF.